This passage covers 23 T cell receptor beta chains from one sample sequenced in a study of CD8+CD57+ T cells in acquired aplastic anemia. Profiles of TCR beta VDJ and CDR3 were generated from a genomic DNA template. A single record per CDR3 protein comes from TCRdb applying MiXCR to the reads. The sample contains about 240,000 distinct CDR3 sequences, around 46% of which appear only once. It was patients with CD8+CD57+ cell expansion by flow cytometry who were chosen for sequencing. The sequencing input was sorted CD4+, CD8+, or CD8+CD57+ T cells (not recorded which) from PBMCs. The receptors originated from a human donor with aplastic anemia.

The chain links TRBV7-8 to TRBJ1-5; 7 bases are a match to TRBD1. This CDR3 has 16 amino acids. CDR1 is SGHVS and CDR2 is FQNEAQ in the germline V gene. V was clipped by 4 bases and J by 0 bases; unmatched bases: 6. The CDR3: CASSSGTVYSNQPQHF. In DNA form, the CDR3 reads TGTGCCAGCAGCTCCGGGACAGTCTATAGCAATCAGCCCCAGCATTTT.

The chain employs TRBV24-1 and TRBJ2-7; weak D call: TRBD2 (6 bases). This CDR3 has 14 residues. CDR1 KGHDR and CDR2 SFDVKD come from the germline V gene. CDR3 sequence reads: CASSYGAGRNEQYV. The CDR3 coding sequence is TGTGCCAGCAGTTACGGGGCGGGAAGGAATGAGCAGTACGTC.

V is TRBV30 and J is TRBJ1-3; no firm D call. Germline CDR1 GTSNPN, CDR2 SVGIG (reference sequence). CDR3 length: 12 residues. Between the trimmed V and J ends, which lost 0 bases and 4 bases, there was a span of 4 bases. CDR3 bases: TGTGCCTGGAGTGTATCCGGAAACACCATATATTTT. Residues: CAWSVSGNTIYF.

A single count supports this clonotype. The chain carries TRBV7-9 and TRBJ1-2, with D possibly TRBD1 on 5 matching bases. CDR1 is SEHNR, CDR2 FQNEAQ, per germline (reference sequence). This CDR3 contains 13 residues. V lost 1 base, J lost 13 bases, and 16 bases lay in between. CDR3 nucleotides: TGTGCCAGCAGCTTAGGGTTATATGGGGGGATCACCTTC. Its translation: CASSLGLYGGITF.

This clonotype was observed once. The CDR3 sequence is CSVERINANYGYTF. In DNA, the CDR3 is TGCAGCGTTGAAAGGATTAACGCTAACTATGGCTACACCTTC. This chain connects TRBV29-1 to TRBJ1-2; no clear D gene. V shed 2 bases and J shed 0 bases, with 10 bases lying between them. Germline-derived CDR1 and CDR2 are SQVTM and ANQGSEA. The length of the CDR3 is 14 residues.

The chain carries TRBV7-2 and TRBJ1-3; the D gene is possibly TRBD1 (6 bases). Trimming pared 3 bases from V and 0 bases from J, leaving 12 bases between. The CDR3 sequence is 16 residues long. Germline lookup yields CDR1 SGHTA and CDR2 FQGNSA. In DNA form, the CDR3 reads TGTGCCAGCAGCTTCGGGGGGCAGTACTCTGGAAACACCATATATTTT. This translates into CASSFGGQYSGNTIYF. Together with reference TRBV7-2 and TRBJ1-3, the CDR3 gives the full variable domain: GAGVSQSPSNKVTEKGKDVELRCDPISGHTALYWYRQSLGQGLEFLIYFQGNSAPDKSGLPSDRFSAERTGGSVSTLTIQRTQQEDSAVYLCASSFGGQYSGNTIYFGEGSWLTVV.

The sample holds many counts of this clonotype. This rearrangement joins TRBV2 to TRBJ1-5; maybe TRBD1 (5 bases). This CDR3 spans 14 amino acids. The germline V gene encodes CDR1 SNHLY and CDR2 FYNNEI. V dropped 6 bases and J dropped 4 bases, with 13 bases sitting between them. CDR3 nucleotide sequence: TGTGCCAGCAGGGAGGGACCGAGAAATCAGCCCCAGCATTTT. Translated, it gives CASREGPRNQPQHF.

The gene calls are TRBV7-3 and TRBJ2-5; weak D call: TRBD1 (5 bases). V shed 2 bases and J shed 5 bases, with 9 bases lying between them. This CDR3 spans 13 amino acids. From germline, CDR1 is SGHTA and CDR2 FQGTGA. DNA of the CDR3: TGTGCCAGCAGCTTAGGCAGGGCGGAGACCCAGTACTTC. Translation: CASSLGRAETQYF.

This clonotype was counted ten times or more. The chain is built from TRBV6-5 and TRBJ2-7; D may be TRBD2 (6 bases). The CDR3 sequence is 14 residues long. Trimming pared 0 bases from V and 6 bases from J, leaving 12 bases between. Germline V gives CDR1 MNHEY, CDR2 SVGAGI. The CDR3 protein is CASSYSTDYAEQYF. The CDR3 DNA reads TGTGCCAGCAGTTACTCGACGGACTACGCCGAGCAGTACTTC.

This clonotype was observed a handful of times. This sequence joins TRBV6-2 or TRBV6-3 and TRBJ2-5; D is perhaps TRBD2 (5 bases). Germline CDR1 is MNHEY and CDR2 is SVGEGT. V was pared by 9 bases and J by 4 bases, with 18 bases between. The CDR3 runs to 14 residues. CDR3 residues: CASRETYGGETQYF. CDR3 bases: TGTGCCAGTAGAGAGACTTATGGAGGAGAGACCCAGTACTTC.

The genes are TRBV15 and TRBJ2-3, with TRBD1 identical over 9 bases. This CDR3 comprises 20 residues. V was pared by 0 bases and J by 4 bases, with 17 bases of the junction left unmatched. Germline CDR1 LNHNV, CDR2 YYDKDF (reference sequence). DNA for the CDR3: TGTGCCACCAGCAGAGAGTGGAGTGTGGTTTGGACAGGGGAGGCAGATACGCAGTATTTT. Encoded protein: CATSREWSVVWTGEADTQYF.

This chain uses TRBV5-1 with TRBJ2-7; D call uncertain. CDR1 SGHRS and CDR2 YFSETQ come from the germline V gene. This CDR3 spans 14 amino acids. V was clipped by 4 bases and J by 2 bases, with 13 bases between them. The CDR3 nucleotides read TGCGCCAGCAGCCCGAGGCCAGATACCTACGAGCAGTACTTC. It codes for CASSPRPDTYEQYF.

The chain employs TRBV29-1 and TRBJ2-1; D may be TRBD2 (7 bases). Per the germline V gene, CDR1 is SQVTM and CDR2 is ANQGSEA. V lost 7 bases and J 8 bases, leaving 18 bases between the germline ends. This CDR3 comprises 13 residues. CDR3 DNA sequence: TGCAGCGACAGGGCTGGGGAGGGCGATGAGCAGTTCTTC. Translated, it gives CSDRAGEGDEQFF.

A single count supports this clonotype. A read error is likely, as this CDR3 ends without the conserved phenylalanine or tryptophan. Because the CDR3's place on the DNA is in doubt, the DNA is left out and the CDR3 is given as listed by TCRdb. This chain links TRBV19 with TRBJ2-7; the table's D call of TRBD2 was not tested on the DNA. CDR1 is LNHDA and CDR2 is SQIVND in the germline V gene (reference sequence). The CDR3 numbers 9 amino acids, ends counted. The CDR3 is CASSPILAG.

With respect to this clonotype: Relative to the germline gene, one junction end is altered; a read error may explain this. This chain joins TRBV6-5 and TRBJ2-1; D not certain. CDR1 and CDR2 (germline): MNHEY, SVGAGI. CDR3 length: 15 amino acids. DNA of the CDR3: TGTGCCAGCAGTTACTCAGGGCTCTCCTACAATGAGCAGTCCTTC. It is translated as CASSYSGLSYNEQSF.

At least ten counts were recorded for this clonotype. In DNA form, the CDR3 reads TGTGCCAGCAGTAATAGCGGGAGGGCCGATGAGCAGTTCTTC. Translated, it gives CASSNSGRADEQFF. The chain has TRBV7-9 and TRBJ2-1, with 11 bases matching TRBD2. The CDR3 has 14 residues. Unmatched junction bases numbered 6, after V lost 6 bases and J lost 8 bases. Looked up from germline, CDR1 is SEHNR and CDR2 is FQNEAQ (reference sequence).

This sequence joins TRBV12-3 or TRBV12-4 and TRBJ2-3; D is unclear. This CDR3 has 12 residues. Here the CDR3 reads CADAGGTDTQYF. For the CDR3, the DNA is TGTGCGGACGCCGGAGGCACAGATACGCAGTATTTT.

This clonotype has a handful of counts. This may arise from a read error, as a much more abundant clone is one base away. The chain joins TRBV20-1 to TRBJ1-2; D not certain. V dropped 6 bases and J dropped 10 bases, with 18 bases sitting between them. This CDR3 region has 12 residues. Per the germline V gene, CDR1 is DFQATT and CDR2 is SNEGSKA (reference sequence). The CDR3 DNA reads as TGCAGTGCGCCGGGTCCTGAGGGTGACTACACCTTC. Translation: CSAPGPEGDYTF.

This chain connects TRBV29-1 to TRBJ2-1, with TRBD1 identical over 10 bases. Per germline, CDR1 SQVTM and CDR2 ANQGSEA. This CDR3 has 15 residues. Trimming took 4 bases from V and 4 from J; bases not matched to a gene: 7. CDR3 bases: TGCAGCGTTGGTATCTGGACAGGGGGATACAATGAGCAGTTCTTC. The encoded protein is CSVGIWTGGYNEQFF.

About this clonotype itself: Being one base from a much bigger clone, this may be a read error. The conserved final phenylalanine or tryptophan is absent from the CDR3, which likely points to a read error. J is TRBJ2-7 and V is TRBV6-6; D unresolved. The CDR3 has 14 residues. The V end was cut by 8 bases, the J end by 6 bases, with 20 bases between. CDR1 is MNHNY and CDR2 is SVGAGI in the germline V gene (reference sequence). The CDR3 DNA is TGTGCCAGCCATTTAAGAGAAAGATCAGGCGAGCAGTACTCC. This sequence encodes CASHLRERSGEQYS.

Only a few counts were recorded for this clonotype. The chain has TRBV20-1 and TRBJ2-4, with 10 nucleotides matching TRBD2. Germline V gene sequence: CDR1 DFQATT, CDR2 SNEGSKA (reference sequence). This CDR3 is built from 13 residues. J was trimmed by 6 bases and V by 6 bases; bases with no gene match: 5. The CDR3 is CSATSGNVNIQYF. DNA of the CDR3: TGCAGTGCCACTAGCGGGAATGTAAACATTCAGTACTTC.

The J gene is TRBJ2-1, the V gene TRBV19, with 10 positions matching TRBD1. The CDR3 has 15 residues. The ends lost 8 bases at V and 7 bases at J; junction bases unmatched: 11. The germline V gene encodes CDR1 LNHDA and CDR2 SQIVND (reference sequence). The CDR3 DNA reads TGTGCCAGTGGTCCCGGGACAGGGGCGTCAAATGAGCAGTTCTTC. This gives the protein CASGPGTGASNEQFF.

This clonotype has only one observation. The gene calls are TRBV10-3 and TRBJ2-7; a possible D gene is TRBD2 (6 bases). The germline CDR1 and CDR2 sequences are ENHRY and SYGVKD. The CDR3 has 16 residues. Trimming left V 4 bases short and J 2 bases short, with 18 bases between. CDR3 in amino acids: CAISAMVEGAPYEQYF. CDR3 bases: TGTGCCATCAGTGCGATGGTGGAGGGCGCTCCCTACGAGCAGTACTTC.